One sample yielded the 28 T cell receptor beta chains listed below, sequenced in a study of blood T cell repertoires in COVID-19. Using immunoSEQ multiplex PCR, the repertoire was profiled, and TCRdb retains in-frame clones only, with some absent. Here the sample spans roughly 570,000 clones, approximately 91% being singletons. Sequenced sample: peripheral blood. These receptors all come from a woman in her forties or fifties with COVID-19, enrolled during active disease.

The chain links TRBV28 to TRBJ2-5; the match to TRBD2 covers 9 bases. CDR3 length: 14 residues. After removal of 3 bases from V and 4 bases from J, the junction contained 3 bases not matched to a gene. CDR1 is MDHEN and CDR2 is SYDVKM in the germline V gene. Here the CDR3 DNA reads TGTGCCAGCAGTTTTAGTAGCGGGGGAGAGACCCAGTACTTC. Protein sequence: CASSFSSGGETQYF.

As for this clone: This sample includes further DNA sequences coding for the same CDR3. This sequence joins TRBV5-1 and TRBJ2-5; D call uncertain. Germline V gene data show CDR1 as SGHRS and CDR2 as YFSETQ. The CDR3 runs 13 residues. The germline V and J ends were trimmed by 4 bases and 3 bases, with 10 bases remaining between them. CDR3 nucleotide sequence: TGCGCCAGCAGCCCCGAGGCTGAAGAGACCCAGTACTTC. Translation: CASSPEAEETQYF.

This sequence joins TRBV12-3 or TRBV12-4 and TRBJ1-2; 7 bases agree with TRBD1. Trimming took 6 bases from V and 8 from J; bases not matched to a gene: 6. The CDR3 runs to 12 residues. In nucleotides, the CDR3 is TGTGCCAGCAGCGCCGGGACAGTCGGCTACACCTTC. Its translation is CASSAGTVGYTF.

This chain uses TRBV30 with TRBJ1-2; 7 nucleotides agree with TRBD1. CDR1 and CDR2 from the germline V gene are GTSNPN and SVGIG (reference sequence). V lost 1 base, J lost 8 bases, and 4 bases stayed unmatched. The CDR3 is 12 residues long. CDR3 DNA: TGTGCCTGGAGTGAAGGGGGCAGGGGCTACACCTTC. It yields the protein CAWSEGGRGYTF. The variable domain in full, with the rest retrieved from reference TRBV30 and TRBJ1-2, is SQTIHQWPATLVQPVGSPLSLECTVEGTSNPNLYWYRQAAGRGLQLLFYSVGIGQISSEVPQNLSASRPQDRQFILSSKKLLLSDSGFYLCAWSEGGRGYTFGSGTRLTVV.

The chain couples TRBV30 to TRBJ1-1; 7 bases map to TRBD1. Trimming took 7 bases from V and 4 from J; bases not matched to a gene: 12. CDR1 and CDR2 (germline): GTSNPN, SVGIG (reference sequence). The CDR3 has 14 amino acids. CDR3 in DNA: TGTGCCTTGACAGGGTTATTAGCTGGCACTGAAGCTTTCTTT. It translates to CALTGLLAGTEAFF. The full variable domain, with the rest looked up from reference TRBV30 and TRBJ1-1, is SQTIHQWPATLVQPVGSPLSLECTVEGTSNPNLYWYRQAAGRGLQLLFYSVGIGQISSEVPQNLSASRPQDRQFILSSKKLLLSDSGFYLCALTGLLAGTEAFFGQGTRLTVV.

This sequence joins TRBV9 and TRBJ2-1, with unresolved D. Trimming removed 0 bases from V and 5 bases from J, with 9 bases in between. This CDR3 region has 14 residues. The germline gives CDR1 SGDLS, CDR2 YYNGEE. The CDR3 sequence: CASSVVAFNNEQFF. CDR3 nucleotides: TGTGCCAGCAGCGTAGTGGCATTTAACAATGAGCAGTTCTTC.

The J gene is TRBJ1-1, the V gene TRBV11-2; 8 bases agree with TRBD1. The ends lost 5 bases at V and 5 bases at J; junction bases unmatched: 7. This CDR3 region has 14 residues. Germline V gives CDR1 SGHAT, CDR2 FQNNGV. CDR3 nucleotides: TGTGCCAGCAGCGTAAGGACAGGGAATACTGAAGCTTTCTTT. It specifies CASSVRTGNTEAFF.

The chain has TRBV10-2 and TRBJ2-1; 9 nucleotides line up with TRBD2. Germline values: CDR1 WSHSY, CDR2 SAAADI. The CDR3 consists of 15 residues. Unmatched junction bases numbered 3, after V lost 2 bases and J lost 4 bases. The CDR3 nucleotides are TGCGCCAGCAGTGAGGGGACTAGCCCGTACAATGAGCAGTTCTTC. Amino acids: CASSEGTSPYNEQFF.

This clone was observed a handful of times. This sequence joins TRBV6-5 and TRBJ1-6; D unclear. Germline V lookup: CDR1 MNHEY, CDR2 SVGAGI. The CDR3 is 12 residues long. V lost 6 bases to trimming and J lost 8 bases, with 8 bases between them. The CDR3 is CASRATDSPLHF. CDR3 bases: TGTGCCAGCAGGGCAACCGATTCACCCCTCCACTTT.

This chain connects TRBV25-1 to TRBJ2-3, with D maybe TRBD2 (6 bases). The CDR3 is 16 amino acids. V lost 5 bases and J 2 bases, leaving 17 bases between the germline ends. Germline values: CDR1 MGHDK, CDR2 SYGVNS. The CDR3 DNA sequence: TGTGCCAGCAGTCCCCGCCCGGGACTCCCCACAGATACGCAGTATTTT. It translates to CASSPRPGLPTDTQYF.

The rearrangement joins TRBV7-9 to TRBJ2-7; TRBD2 matches at 9 bases. The V gene's germline CDR1 is SEHNR and CDR2 FQNEAQ (reference sequence). Losses at the gene ends were 4 bases for V and 2 bases for J; bases not matched to a gene: 15. The CDR3 spans 18 residues. The CDR3 region has the DNA TGTGCCAGCAGCTCATTCGCTGGGACTAGCAGAGCGACCTACGAGCAGTACTTC. It specifies CASSSFAGTSRATYEQYF.

CDR3 sequence: CASSYSNYRGSTF. CDR3 bases: TGTGCCAGCAGTTACTCGAACTACAGGGGATCCACCTTC. This chain uses TRBV6-5 with TRBJ1-2; 7 positions agree with TRBD1. Germline V gene data show CDR1 as MNHEY and CDR2 as SVGAGI. The CDR3 runs to 13 residues. V lost 0 bases to trimming and J lost 13 bases; unmatched junction nucleotides: 8.

The chain joins TRBV3-1 (or the pseudogene TRBV3-2) to TRBJ2-7; unclear D gene. Trimming pared 0 bases from V and 7 bases from J, leaving 13 bases between. The germline V gene has CDR1 LGHDT and CDR2 YNNKEL (reference sequence). The CDR3 is 14 residues long. CDR3 protein: CASSQDSVAREQYF. CDR3 nucleotides: TGTGCCAGCAGCCAAGACTCTGTTGCCAGGGAGCAGTACTTC.

The V gene is TRBV30, the J gene TRBJ2-7, with D possibly being TRBD2 (5 bases). This CDR3 spans 13 amino acids. Germline values: CDR1 GTSNPN, CDR2 SVGIG (reference sequence). Trimming pared 5 bases from V and 2 bases from J, leaving 13 bases between. CDR3 DNA sequence: TGTGCCTGGGGGCGGGCAACCCCCTACGAGCAGTACTTC. Translation gives CAWGRATPYEQYF.

The gene calls are TRBV7-7 and TRBJ2-7; the D gene is possibly TRBD2 (6 bases). Germline assignment: CDR1 SSHAT and CDR2 FNYEAQ (reference sequence). This CDR3 is 14 amino acids long. V lost 2 bases to trimming and J lost 6 bases, with 14 bases between them. CDR3 region: CASSLRQGGGEQYF. Here the CDR3 DNA reads TGTGCCAGCAGCTTACGTCAGGGAGGTGGCGAGCAGTACTTC.

The chain couples TRBV29-1 to TRBJ2-5, with TRBD1 identical over 8 bases. CDR1 SQVTM and CDR2 ANQGSEA come from the germline V gene. The CDR3 is 12 amino acids. Here the CDR3 reads CSVQGAGETQYF. CDR3 sequence (DNA): TGCAGTGTCCAGGGGGCGGGAGAGACCCAGTACTTC.

The chain links TRBV9 to TRBJ2-3, with TRBD2 matching over 11 bases. The CDR3 is 16 residues long. The germline CDR1 and CDR2 sequences are SGDLS and YYNGEE. Losses at the gene ends were 4 bases for V and 1 base for J; bases not matched to a gene: 5. CDR3 amino acids: CASSTTSGGGTDTQYF. CDR3 sequence (DNA): TGTGCCAGCAGCACTACTAGCGGGGGTGGCACAGATACGCAGTATTTT. The full variable domain, in which reference TRBV9 and TRBJ2-3 provide the parts outside the CDR3, is DSGVTQTPKHLITATGQRVTLRCSPRSGDLSVYWYQQSLDQGLQFLIQYYNGEERAKGNILERFSAQQFPDLHSELNLSSLELGDSALYFCASSTTSGGGTDTQYFGPGTRLTVL.

This chain connects TRBV6-5 to TRBJ1-1; 9 nucleotides agree with TRBD1. Germline-derived CDR1 and CDR2 are MNHEY and SVGAGI. CDR3 length: 13 amino acids. V lost 7 bases to trimming and J lost 2 bases; unmatched junction nucleotides: 2. The CDR3 protein is CASKTGGNTEAFF. CDR3 DNA: TGTGCCAGCAAAACAGGGGGCAACACTGAAGCTTTCTTT.

V and J are TRBV9 and TRBJ2-3, with D maybe TRBD1 (5 bases). V was trimmed by 0 bases and J by 4 bases, leaving 15 bases between them. Germline V gene lookup returns CDR1 SGDLS and CDR2 YYNGEE. The CDR3 is 16 residues long. The CDR3 DNA sequence: TGTGCCAGCAGCGTAGAACAAGGGGCGCTTTCAGATACGCAGTATTTT. It encodes CASSVEQGALSDTQYF.

The rearrangement joins TRBV27 to TRBJ2-3; weak D call: TRBD1 (6 bases). Trimming pared 0 bases from V and 4 bases from J, leaving 8 bases between. The germline V gene has CDR1 MNHEY and CDR2 SMNVEV (reference sequence). This CDR3 is built from 14 residues. The CDR3 DNA follows: TGTGCCAGCAGTTTATCCAGGGGCGCAGATACGCAGTATTTT. Translated, it gives CASSLSRGADTQYF.

The chain couples TRBV19 to TRBJ2-3, with 7 bases fitting TRBD2. Germline V lookup: CDR1 LNHDA, CDR2 SQIVND (reference sequence). Trimming removed 6 bases from V and 2 bases from J; junction bases left unmatched: 5. The length of the CDR3 is 14 residues. The CDR3 sequence: CASSLAALTDTQYF. CDR3 sequence (DNA): TGTGCCAGTAGCCTAGCGGCCCTCACAGATACGCAGTATTTT.

This chain links TRBV5-6 with TRBJ2-1, with D tentatively TRBD2 (5 bases). CDR3 length: 16 residues. V shed 4 bases and J shed 12 bases, with 26 bases lying between them. Per germline, CDR1 SGHDT and CDR2 YYEEEE. Here the CDR3 reads CASSRTEAEPLLSQFF. The CDR3 DNA sequence: TGTGCCAGCAGCCGCACGGAGGCAGAGCCTCTCCTCTCGCAGTTCTTC.

The CDR3 spells CASSRGLAGGPTGELFF. The CDR3 DNA reads as TGTGCCAGCAGCCGCGGACTAGCGGGGGGCCCCACCGGGGAGCTGTTTTTT. The chain carries TRBV4-2 and TRBJ2-2, with 14 nucleotides matching TRBD2. CDR1 is LGHNA, CDR2 YNFKEQ, per germline. Losses at the gene ends were 4 bases for V and 4 bases for J; bases not matched to a gene: 5. The CDR3 spans 17 residues.

This clone was observed a handful of times. The genes are TRBV9 and TRBJ2-3; the match to TRBD2 covers 7 bases. The V gene's germline CDR1 is SGDLS and CDR2 YYNGEE. The CDR3 covers 15 residues. V lost 4 bases, J lost 0 bases, and 5 bases stayed unmatched. The CDR3 DNA sequence: TGTGCCAGCAGCTCCCGGGGGGATAGCACAGATACGCAGTATTTT. Its translation is CASSSRGDSTDTQYF.

This clone occurred a few times. The chain joins TRBV2 to TRBJ1-4; the D is unclear. Looked up from germline, CDR1 is SNHLY and CDR2 is FYNNEI. Trimming removed 6 bases from V and 0 bases from J, with 8 bases in between. This CDR3 region has 14 residues. CDR3 amino acids: CASRGAATNEKLFF. The CDR3 DNA reads TGTGCCAGCAGGGGAGCTGCAACTAATGAAAAACTGTTTTTT.

The chain carries TRBV9 and TRBJ1-2; no firm D call. This CDR3 region has 16 residues. Trimming took 0 bases from V and 8 from J, leaving 20 bases between them. CDR1 is SGDLS, CDR2 YYNGEE, per germline. For the CDR3, the DNA is TGTGCCAGCAGCGTAGCTGTCAATCGAGCGGATCGGGGCTACACCTTC. Translating it yields CASSVAVNRADRGYTF.

The rearrangement uses TRBV28 and TRBJ1-1; 10 nucleotides align to TRBD1. Germline V gene sequence: CDR1 MDHEN, CDR2 SYDVKM. The V gene end was trimmed by 5 bases and the J gene end by 6 bases; junction bases not matched to a gene: 12. The CDR3 is 16 amino acids. The CDR3 coding sequence is TGTGCCAGCAGTACCGGGACAGGGGAGGCGGTGGCTGAAGCTTTCTTT. Translated, it gives CASSTGTGEAVAEAFF.

The chain carries TRBV10-2 and TRBJ1-5; D gene unclear. This CDR3 contains 13 residues. The V gene lost 5 bases and the J gene lost 9 bases, with 14 bases spanning the gap. Germline loops: CDR1 WSHSY, CDR2 SAAADI. The CDR3 bases are TGCGCCAGCAGTATGGCCACTGAGGGGCCCCAGCATTTT. Protein sequence: CASSMATEGPQHF.